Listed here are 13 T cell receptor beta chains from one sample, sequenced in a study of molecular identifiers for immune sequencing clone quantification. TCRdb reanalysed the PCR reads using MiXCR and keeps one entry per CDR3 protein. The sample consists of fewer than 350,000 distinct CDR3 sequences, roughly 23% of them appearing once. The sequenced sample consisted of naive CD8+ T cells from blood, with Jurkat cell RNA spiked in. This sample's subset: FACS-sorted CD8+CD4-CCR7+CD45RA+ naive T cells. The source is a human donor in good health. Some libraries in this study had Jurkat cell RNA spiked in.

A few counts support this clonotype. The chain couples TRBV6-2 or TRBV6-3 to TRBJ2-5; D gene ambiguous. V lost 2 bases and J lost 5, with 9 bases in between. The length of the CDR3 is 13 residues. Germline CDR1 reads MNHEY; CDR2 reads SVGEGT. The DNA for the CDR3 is TGTGCCAGCAGTTACGGGCAGCTTGAGACCCAGTACTTC. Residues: CASSYGQLETQYF.

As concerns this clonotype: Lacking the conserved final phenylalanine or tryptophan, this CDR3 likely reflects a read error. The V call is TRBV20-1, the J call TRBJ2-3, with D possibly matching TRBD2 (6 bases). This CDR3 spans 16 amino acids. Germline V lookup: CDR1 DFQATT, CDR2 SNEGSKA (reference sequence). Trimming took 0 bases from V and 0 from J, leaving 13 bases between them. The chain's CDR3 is CSARDPLRESTDTQYL. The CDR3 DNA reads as TGCAGTGCTAGAGACCCTCTACGGGAGAGCACAGATACGCAGTATCTT.

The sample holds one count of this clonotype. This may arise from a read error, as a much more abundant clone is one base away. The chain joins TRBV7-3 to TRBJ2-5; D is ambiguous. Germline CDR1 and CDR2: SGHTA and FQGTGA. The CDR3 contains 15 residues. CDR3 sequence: CASSPTGSLRETQCF. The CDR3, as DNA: TGTGCCAGCAGTCCAACTGGATCCCTTCGAGAGACCCAGTGCTTC.

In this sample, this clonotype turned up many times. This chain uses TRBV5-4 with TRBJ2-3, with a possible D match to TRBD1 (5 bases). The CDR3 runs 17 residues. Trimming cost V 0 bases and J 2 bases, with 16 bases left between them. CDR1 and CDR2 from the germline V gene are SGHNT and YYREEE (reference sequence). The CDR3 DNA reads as TGTGCCAGCAGCTTGGAGGTCTGGGGCAGCTCCACAGATACGCAGTATTTT. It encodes CASSLEVWGSSTDTQYF.

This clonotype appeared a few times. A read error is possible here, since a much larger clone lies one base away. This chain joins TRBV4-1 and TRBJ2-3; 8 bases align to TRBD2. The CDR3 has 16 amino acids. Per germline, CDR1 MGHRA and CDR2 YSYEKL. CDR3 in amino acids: CASGQGGGLEADTQYF. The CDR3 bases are TGCGCCAGCGGCCAAGGCGGGGGGCTGGAGGCAGATACGCAGTATTTT.

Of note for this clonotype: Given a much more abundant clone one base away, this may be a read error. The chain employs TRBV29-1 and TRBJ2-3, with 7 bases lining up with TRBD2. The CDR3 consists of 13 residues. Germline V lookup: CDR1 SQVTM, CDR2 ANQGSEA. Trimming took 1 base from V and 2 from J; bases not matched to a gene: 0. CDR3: CSVEGDYTDTQYF. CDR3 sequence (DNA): TGCAGCGTTGAAGGGGACTACACAGATACGCAGTATTTT.

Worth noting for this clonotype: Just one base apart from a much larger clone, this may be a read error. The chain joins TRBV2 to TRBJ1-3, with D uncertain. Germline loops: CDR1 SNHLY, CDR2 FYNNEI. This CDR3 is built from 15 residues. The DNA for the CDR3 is TGTGCCAGCAGTGTCGACTTTAGCTCTGGAAACACCATGTATTTT. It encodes CASSVDFSSGNTMYF.

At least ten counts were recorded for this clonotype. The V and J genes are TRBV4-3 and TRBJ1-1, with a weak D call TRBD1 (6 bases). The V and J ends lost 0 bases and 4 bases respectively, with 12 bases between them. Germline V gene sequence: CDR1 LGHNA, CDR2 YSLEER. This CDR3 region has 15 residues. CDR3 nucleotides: TGCGCCAGCAGCCAAGATGGAGGGGGTATCACTGAAGCTTTCTTT. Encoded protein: CASSQDGGGITEAFF.

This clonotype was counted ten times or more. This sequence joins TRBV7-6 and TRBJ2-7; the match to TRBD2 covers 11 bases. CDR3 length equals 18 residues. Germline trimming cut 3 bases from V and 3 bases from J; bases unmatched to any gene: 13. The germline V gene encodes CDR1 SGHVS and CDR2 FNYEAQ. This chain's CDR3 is CASSFPLAGGSDDYEQYF. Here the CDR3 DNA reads TGTGCCAGCAGCTTTCCTTTAGCGGGAGGGTCCGACGACTACGAGCAGTACTTC. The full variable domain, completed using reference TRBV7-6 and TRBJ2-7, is GAGVSQSPRYKVTKRGQDVALRCDPISGHVSLYWYRQALGQGPEFLTYFNYEAQQDKSGLPNDRFSAERPEGSISTLTIQRTEQRDSAMYRCASSFPLAGGSDDYEQYFGPGTRLTVT.

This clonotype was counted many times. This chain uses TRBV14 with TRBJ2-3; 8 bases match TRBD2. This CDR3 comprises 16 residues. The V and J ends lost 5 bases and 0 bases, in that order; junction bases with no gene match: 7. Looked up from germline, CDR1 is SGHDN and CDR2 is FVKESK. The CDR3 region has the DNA TGTGCCAGCAGCACACTAGCGGTTTCTAGCACAGATACGCAGTATTTT. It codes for CASSTLAVSSTDTQYF.

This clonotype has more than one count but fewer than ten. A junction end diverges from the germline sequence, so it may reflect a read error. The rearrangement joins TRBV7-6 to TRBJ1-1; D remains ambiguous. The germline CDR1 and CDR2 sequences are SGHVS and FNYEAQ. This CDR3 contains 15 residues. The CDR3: CVSSLAAGSYTEAFF. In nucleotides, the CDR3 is TGTGTCAGCAGCTTAGCGGCGGGATCTTACACTGAAGCTTTCTTT.

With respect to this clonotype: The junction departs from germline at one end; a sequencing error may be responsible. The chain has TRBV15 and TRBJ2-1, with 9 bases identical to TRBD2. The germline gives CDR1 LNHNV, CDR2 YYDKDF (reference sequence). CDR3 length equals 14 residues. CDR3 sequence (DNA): TGTGCCACCAGCACTCTAGCGGGGTACAATGAGCGGTTCTTC. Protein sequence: CATSTLAGYNERFF.

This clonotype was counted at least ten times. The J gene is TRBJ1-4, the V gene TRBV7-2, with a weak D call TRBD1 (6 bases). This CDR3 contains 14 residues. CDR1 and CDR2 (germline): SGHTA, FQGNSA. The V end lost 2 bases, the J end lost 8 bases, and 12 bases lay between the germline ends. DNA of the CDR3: TGTGCCAGCAGCTTAACAGGGTCACCGGAAAAACTGTTTTTT. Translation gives CASSLTGSPEKLFF. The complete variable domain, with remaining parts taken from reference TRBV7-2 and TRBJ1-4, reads GAGVSQSPSNKVTEKGKDVELRCDPISGHTALYWYRQSLGQGLEFLIYFQGNSAPDKSGLPSDRFSAERTGGSVSTLTIQRTQQEDSAVYLCASSLTGSPEKLFFGSGTQLSVL.